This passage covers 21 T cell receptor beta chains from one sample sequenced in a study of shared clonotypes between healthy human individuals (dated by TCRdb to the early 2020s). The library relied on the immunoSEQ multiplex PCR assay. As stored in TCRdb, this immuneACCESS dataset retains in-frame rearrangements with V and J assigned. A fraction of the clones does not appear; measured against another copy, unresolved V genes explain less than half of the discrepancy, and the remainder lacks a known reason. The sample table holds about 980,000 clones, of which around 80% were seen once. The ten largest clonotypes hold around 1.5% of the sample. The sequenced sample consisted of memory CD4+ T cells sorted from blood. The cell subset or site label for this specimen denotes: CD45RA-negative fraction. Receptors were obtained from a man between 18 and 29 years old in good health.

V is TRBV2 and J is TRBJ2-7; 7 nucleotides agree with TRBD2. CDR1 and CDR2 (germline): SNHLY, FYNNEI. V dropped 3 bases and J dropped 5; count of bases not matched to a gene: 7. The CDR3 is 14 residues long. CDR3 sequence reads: CASSDGLAENEQYF. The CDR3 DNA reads TGTGCCAGCAGTGATGGGCTAGCGGAGAACGAGCAGTACTTC.

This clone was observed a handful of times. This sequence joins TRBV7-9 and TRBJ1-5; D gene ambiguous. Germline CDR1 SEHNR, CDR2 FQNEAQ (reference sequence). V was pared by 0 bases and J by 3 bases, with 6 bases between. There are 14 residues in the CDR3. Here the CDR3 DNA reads TGTGCCAGCAGCTTAGCAGGGTACAATCAGCCCCAGCATTTT. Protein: CASSLAGYNQPQHF.

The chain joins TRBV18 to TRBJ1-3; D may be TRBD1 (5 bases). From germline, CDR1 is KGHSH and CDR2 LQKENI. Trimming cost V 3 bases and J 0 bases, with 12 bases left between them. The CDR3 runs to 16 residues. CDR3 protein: CASSPTQATSGNTIYF. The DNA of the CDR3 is TGTGCCAGCTCACCGACACAGGCAACCTCTGGAAACACCATATATTTT.

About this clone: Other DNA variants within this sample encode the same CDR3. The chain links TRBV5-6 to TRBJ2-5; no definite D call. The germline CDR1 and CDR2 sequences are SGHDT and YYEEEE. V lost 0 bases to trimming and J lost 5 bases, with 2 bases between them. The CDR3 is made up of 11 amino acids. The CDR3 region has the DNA TGTGCCAGCAGCTTGGAGGAGACCCAGTACTTC. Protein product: CASSLEETQYF.

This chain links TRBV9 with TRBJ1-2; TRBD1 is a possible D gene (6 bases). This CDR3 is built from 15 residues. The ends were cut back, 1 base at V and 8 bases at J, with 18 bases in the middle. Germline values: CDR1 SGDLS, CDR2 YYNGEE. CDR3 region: CASSVFDVDSGGYTF. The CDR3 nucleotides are TGTGCCAGCAGCGTATTCGATGTGGACAGTGGCGGCTACACCTTC.

The CDR3 sequence: CASSGGEGLADPEQFF. CDR3 in DNA: TGTGCCAGCAGCGGAGGGGAGGGACTAGCGGATCCTGAGCAGTTCTTC. The gene calls are TRBV9 and TRBJ2-1; 11 bases agree with TRBD2. The CDR3 is made up of 16 amino acids. Germline lookup yields CDR1 SGDLS and CDR2 YYNGEE. The J segment lost 9 bases and the V segment lost 3 bases, leaving 11 bases of the junction unmatched. Based on the CDR3 plus reference TRBV9 and TRBJ2-1, the full variable domain is DSGVTQTPKHLITATGQRVTLRCSPRSGDLSVYWYQQSLDQGLQFLIQYYNGEERAKGNILERFSAQQFPDLHSELNLSSLELGDSALYFCASSGGEGLADPEQFFGPGTRLTVL.

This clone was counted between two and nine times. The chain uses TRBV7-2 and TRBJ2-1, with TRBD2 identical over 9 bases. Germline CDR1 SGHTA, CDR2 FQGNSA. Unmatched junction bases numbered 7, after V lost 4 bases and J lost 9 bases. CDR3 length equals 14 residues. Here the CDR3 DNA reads TGTGCCAGCAGCTGGGGACTAGCCTACGGTGAGCAGTTCTTC. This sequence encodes CASSWGLAYGEQFF. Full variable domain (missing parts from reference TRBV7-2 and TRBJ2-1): GAGVSQSPSNKVTEKGKDVELRCDPISGHTALYWYRQSLGQGLEFLIYFQGNSAPDKSGLPSDRFSAERTGGSVSTLTIQRTQQEDSAVYLCASSWGLAYGEQFFGPGTRLTVL.

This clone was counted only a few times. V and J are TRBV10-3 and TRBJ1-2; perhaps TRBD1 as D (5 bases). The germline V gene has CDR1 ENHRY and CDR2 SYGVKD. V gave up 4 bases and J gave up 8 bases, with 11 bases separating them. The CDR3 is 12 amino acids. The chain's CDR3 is CAISVSGLGYTF. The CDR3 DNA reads TGTGCCATCAGTGTGTCAGGGTTGGGCTACACCTTC.

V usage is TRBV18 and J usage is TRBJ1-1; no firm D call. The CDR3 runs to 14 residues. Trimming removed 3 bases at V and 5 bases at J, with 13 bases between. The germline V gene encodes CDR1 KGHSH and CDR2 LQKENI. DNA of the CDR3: TGTGCCAGCTCACCCCTCAGCGGGGAGACTGAAGCTTTCTTT. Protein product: CASSPLSGETEAFF.

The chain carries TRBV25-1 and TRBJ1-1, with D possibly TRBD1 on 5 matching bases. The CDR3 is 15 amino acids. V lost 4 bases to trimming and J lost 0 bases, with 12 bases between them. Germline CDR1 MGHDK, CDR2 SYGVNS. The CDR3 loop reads CASSARGLMNTEAFF. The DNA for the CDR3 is TGTGCCAGCAGTGCGAGGGGACTGATGAACACTGAAGCTTTCTTT.

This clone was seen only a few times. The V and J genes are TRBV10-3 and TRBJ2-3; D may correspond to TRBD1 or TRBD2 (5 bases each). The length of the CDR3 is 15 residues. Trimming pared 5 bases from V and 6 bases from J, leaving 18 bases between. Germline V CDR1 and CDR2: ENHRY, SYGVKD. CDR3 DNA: TGTGCCATCAGTCGTCTTCGGGTGGGGACCGATACGCAGTATTTT. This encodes CAISRLRVGTDTQYF.

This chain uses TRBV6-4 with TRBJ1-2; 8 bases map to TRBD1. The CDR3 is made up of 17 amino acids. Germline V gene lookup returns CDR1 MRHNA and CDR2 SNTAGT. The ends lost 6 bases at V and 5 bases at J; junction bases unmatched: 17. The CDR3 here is CASSTQSTGGEAYGYTF. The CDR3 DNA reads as TGTGCCAGCAGCACACAATCAACAGGGGGAGAAGCGTATGGCTACACCTTC.

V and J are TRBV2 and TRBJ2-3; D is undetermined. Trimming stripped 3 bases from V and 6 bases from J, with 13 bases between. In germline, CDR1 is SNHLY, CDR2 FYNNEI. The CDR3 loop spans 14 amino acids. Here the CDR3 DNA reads TGTGCCAGCAGTGAGACTTCTACGTCTGATACGCAGTATTTT. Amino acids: CASSETSTSDTQYF.

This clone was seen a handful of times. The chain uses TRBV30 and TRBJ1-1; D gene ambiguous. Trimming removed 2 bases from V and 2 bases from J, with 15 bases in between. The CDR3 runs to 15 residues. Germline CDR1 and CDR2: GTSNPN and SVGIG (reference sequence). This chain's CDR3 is CAWSYTTLGNTEAFF. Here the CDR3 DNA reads TGTGCCTGGAGTTATACTACTTTGGGAAACACTGAAGCTTTCTTT.

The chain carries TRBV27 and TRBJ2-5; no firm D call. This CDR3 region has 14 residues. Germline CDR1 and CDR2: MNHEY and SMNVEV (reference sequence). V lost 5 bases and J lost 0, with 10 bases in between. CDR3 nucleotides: TGTGCCAGCAGTCCTAAGTGGTACCAAGAGACCCAGTACTTC. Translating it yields CASSPKWYQETQYF.

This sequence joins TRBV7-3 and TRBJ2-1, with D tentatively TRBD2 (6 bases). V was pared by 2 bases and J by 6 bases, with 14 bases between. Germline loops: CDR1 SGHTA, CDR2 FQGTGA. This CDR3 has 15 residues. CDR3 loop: CASSLGGAEGNEQFF. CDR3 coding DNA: TGTGCCAGCAGCTTAGGCGGGGCGGAGGGCAATGAGCAGTTCTTC. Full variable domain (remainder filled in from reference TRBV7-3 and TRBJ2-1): GAGVSQTPSNKVTEKGKYVELRCDPISGHTALYWYRQSLGQGPEFLIYFQGTGAADDSGLPNDRFFAVRPEGSVSTLKIQRTERGDSAVYLCASSLGGAEGNEQFFGPGTRLTVL.

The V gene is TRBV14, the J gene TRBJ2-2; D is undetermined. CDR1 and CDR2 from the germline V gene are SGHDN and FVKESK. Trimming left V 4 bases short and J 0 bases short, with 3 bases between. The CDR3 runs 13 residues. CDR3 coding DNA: TGTGCCAGCAGCCGCGCGAACACCGGGGAGCTGTTTTTT. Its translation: CASSRANTGELFF.

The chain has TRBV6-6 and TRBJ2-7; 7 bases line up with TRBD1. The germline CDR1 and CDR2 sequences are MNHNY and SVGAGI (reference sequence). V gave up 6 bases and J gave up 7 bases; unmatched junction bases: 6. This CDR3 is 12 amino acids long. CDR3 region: CASSDREGEQYF. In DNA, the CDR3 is TGTGCCAGCAGCGACAGGGAAGGGGAGCAGTACTTC.

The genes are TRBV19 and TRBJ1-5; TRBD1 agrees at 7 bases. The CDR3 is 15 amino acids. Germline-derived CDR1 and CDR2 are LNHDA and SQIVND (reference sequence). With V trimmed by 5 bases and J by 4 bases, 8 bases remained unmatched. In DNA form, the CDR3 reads TGTGCCAGTAGTGAGGGGGCCTTAGGAAATCAGCCCCAGCATTTT. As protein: CASSEGALGNQPQHF.

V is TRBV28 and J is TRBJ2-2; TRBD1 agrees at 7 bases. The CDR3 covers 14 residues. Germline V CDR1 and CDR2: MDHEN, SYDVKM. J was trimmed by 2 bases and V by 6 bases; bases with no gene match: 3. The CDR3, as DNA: TGTGCCAGCAGGGGGACAGTAAACACCGGGGAGCTGTTTTTT. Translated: CASRGTVNTGELFF.

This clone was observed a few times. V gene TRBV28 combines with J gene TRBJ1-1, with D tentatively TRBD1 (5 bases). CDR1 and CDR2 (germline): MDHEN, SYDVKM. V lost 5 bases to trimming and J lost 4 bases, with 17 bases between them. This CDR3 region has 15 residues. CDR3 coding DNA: TGTGCCAGCAGTCCCCCCGGGGCGGGGAGCACTGAAGCTTTCTTT. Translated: CASSPPGAGSTEAFF.